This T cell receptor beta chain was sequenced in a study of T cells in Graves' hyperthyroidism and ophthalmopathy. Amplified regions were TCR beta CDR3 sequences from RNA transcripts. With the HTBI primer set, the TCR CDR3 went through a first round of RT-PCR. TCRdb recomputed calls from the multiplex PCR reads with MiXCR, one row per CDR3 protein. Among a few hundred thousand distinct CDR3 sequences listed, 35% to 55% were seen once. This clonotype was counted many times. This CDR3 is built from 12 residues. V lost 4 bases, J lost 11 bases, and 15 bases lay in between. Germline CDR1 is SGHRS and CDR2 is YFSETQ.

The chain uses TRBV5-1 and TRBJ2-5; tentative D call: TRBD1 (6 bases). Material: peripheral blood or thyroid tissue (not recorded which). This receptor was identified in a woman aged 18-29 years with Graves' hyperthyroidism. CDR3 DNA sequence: TGCGCCAGCAGCATCAGACAGGATCTGCAGTACTTC. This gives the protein CASSIRQDLQYF.